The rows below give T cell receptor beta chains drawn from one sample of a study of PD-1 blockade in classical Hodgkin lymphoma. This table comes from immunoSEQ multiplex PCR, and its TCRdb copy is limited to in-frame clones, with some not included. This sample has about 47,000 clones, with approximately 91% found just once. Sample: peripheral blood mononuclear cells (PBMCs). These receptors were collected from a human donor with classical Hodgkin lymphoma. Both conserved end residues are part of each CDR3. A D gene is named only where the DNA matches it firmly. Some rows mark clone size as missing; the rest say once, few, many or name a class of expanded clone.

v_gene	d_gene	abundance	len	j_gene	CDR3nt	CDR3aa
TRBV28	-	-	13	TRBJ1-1	TGTGCCAGCAGCCAAGAGGGGGTAACTGAAGCTTTCTTT	CASSQEGVTEAFF
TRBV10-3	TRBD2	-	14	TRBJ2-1	TGTGCCATCAGGGCGGGAGGGCCATCTGGTGAGCAGTTCTTC	CAIRAGGPSGEQFF
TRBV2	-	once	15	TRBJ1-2	TGTGCCAGCTCCCCGCTAGGGCGGGAGAACTATGGCTACACCTTC	CASSPLGRENYGYTF
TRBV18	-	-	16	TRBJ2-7	TGTGCCAGCTCACCCTCCGGGACGACTTTATCCTACGAGCAGTACTTC	CASSPSGTTLSYEQYF
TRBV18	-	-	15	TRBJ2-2	TGTGCCAGCTCACGGGTCCGTGTCCAAACCGGGGAGCTGTTTTTT	CASSRVRVQTGELFF
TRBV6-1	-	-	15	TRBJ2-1	TGTGCCAGCAGTGAAAACCCAGAAGGGAGCGATGAGCAGTTCTTC	CASSENPEGSDEQFF
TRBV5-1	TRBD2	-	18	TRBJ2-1	TGCGCCAGCAGCCCCGGGACTAGCGGGACCCGGGACTACAATGAGCAGTTCTTC	CASSPGTSGTRDYNEQFF
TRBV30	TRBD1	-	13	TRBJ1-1	TGTGCCTGGACTCCGACAGGGGTTACTGAAGCTTTCTTT	CAWTPTGVTEAFF
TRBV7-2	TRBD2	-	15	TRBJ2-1	TGTGCCAGCAGCTCAACCGGGACTAACTACAATGAGCAGTTCTTC	CASSSTGTNYNEQFF
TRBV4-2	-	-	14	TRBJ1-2	TGTGCCGGCTCCGGGGGAGGGGCTCCCTATGGCTACACCTTC	CAGSGGGAPYGYTF
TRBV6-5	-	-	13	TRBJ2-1	TGTGCCAGCAGTTATACTTTCCACAATGAGCAGTTCTTC	CASSYTFHNEQFF
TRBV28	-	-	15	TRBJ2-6	TGTGCCAGCAGTTTAACAGTCACTGGGGCCAACGTCCTGACTTTC	CASSLTVTGANVLTF
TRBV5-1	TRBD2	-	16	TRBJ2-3	TGCGCCAGCACCCTAGGAGGGACTAGCGGCACAGATACGCAGTATTTT	CASTLGGTSGTDTQYF
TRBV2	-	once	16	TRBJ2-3	TGTGCCAGCAGTTCAGGGCGGACGCTACGCACAGATACGCAGTATTTT	CASSSGRTLRTDTQYF
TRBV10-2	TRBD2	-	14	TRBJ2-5	TGCGCCAGCGGGGGCGGGAGGCGAGGGGAGACCCAGTACTTC	CASGGGRRGETQYF
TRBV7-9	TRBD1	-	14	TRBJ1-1	TGTGCCAGCAGCTTAGTACAGGGGGACACTGAAGCTTTCTTT	CASSLVQGDTEAFF